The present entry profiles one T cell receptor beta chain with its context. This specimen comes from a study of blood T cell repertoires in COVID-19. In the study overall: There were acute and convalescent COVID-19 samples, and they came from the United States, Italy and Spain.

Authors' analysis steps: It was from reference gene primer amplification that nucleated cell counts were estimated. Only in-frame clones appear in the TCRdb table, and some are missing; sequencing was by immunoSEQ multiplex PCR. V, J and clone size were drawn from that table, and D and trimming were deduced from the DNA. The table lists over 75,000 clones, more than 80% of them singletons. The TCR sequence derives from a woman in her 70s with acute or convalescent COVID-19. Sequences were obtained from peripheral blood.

CDR3 sequence (DNA): TGTGCCAGCAGGAAGCTATGGGCCAAAAACATTCAGTACTTC. Encoded protein: CASRKLWAKNIQYF. V usage is TRBV5-8 and J usage is TRBJ2-4; D gene uncertain. Germline lookup yields CDR1 SGHTS and CDR2 YDEGEE. The V end lost 5 bases, the J end lost 1 base, and 10 bases lay between the germline ends. The CDR3 has 14 amino acids.